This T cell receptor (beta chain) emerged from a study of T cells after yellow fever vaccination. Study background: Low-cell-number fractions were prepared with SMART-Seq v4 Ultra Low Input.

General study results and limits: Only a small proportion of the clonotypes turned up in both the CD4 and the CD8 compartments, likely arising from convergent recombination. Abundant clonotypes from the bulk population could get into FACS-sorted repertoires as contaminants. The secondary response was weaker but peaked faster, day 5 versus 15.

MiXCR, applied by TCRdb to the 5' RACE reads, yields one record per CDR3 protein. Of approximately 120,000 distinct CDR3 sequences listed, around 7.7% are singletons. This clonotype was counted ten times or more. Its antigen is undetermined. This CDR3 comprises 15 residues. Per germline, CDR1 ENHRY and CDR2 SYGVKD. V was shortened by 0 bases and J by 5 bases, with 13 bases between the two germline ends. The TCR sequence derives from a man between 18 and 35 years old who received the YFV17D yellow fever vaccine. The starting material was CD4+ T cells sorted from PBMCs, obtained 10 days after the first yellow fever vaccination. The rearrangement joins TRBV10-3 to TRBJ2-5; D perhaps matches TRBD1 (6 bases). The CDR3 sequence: CAISESLGARETQYF. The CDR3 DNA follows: TGTGCCATCAGTGAGTCGTTGGGGGCGAGGGAGACCCAGTACTTC.